A single sample gave rise to the 27 T cell receptor beta chains below, sequenced in a study of blood T cell repertoires in COVID-19. This table comes from immunoSEQ multiplex PCR, and its TCRdb copy is limited to in-frame clones, with some not included. The repertoire holds 310,000 or so clones, with around 88% as singletons. Sequencing was done on a sample of PBMCs or T cells enriched from blood (not recorded which). These receptors came from a middle-aged woman who had recovered from COVID-19.

CDR3 protein: CASSLQENPETQYF. The CDR3 region has the DNA TGTGCCAGCAGCCTACAGGAGAATCCAGAGACCCAGTACTTC. This chain connects TRBV3-1 (or the pseudogene TRBV3-2) to TRBJ2-5; maybe TRBD1 (5 bases). The CDR3 consists of 14 residues. The V end was cut by 4 bases, the J end by 4 bases, with 13 bases between. CDR1 and CDR2 from the germline V gene are LGHDT and YNNKEL (reference sequence).

This clone was counted once. The chain has TRBV4-2 and TRBJ2-1, with 13 bases that match TRBD2. This CDR3 has 18 residues. Germline lookup yields CDR1 LGHNA and CDR2 YNFKEQ. With 0 bases clipped from V and 0 bases from J, the junction kept 2 bases outside the gene matches. CDR3 sequence (DNA): TGTGCCAGCAGCCAAGATCGACTAGCGGGAGGCTCCTACAATGAGCAGTTCTTC. Its translation: CASSQDRLAGGSYNEQFF.

The chain joins TRBV13 to TRBJ2-7; TRBD2 matches at 7 bases. V dropped 1 base and J dropped 0; count of bases not matched to a gene: 0. The CDR3 is 14 amino acids. Germline V gene data show CDR1 as PRHDT and CDR2 as FYEKMQ (reference sequence). The chain's CDR3 is CASSLERDSYEQYF. The CDR3 bases are TGTGCCAGCAGCTTAGAGCGGGACTCCTACGAGCAGTACTTC.

The CDR3 DNA reads TGCGCCAGCAGCCAAGGAGTGATCGGGACCCAGTACTTC. Translation gives CASSQGVIGTQYF. The chain combines TRBV4-3 with TRBJ2-5, with D hard to call. Germline V lookup: CDR1 LGHNA, CDR2 YSLEER. CDR3 length equals 13 residues. V lost 1 base, J lost 7 bases, and 10 bases lay in between.

This chain uses TRBV7-3 with TRBJ2-2, with D possibly being TRBD2 (5 bases). Trimming removed 2 bases from V and 4 bases from J, with 11 bases in between. Germline CDR1 reads SGHTA; CDR2 reads FQGTGA. This CDR3 contains 15 residues. The CDR3 DNA reads TGTGCCAGCAGCTTACGAGGGCCCCTCACCGGGGAGCTGTTTTTT. Translation gives CASSLRGPLTGELFF.

Here the CDR3 DNA reads TGTGCCAGCAGCCAAGGGCTTAGTAGCGGGTACACAGATACGCAGTATTTT. This codes for CASSQGLSSGYTDTQYF. V is TRBV3-1 (or the pseudogene TRBV3-2) and J is TRBJ2-3; 7 nucleotides line up with TRBD2. Per the germline V gene, CDR1 is LGHDT and CDR2 is YNNKEL (reference sequence). The CDR3 consists of 17 residues. Trimming took 1 base from V and 2 from J; bases not matched to a gene: 9.

The chain employs TRBV5-1 and TRBJ2-1; 13 bases are shared with TRBD2. The CDR3 totals 15 residues. V lost 4 bases, J lost 8 bases, and 6 bases stayed unmatched. The germline CDR1 and CDR2 sequences are SGHRS and YFSETQ. The CDR3 loop is CASSGGTSGIYEQFF. The CDR3 nucleotides are TGCGCCAGCAGCGGAGGGACTAGCGGGATCTATGAGCAGTTCTTC. Drawing the rest from reference TRBV5-1 and TRBJ2-1, the complete variable domain is KAGVTQTPRYLIKTRGQQVTLSCSPISGHRSVSWYQQTPGQGLQFLFEYFSETQRNKGNFPGRFSGRQFSNSRSEMNVSTLELGDSALYLCASSGGTSGIYEQFFGPGTRLTVL.

The rearrangement joins TRBV7-2 to TRBJ2-5; D is perhaps TRBD2 (6 bases). The germline CDR1 and CDR2 sequences are SGHTA and FQGNSA. This CDR3 is 14 amino acids long. The V gene lost 1 base and the J gene lost 4 bases, with 10 bases spanning the gap. The CDR3 protein is CASSLVAGPETQYF. CDR3 DNA: TGTGCCAGCAGCTTAGTCGCGGGGCCAGAGACCCAGTACTTC.

The rearrangement joins TRBV24-1 to TRBJ2-6; D might be TRBD1 (5 bases). CDR3 length equals 16 residues. V lost 4 bases and J 0 bases, leaving 9 bases between the germline ends. Germline values: CDR1 KGHDR, CDR2 SFDVKD. DNA of the CDR3: TGTGCCACCAGTGACGTCACAGGCTCTGGGGCCAACGTCCTGACTTTC. It yields the protein CATSDVTGSGANVLTF.

V is TRBV7-2 and J is TRBJ2-1; TRBD2 matches 9 bases. Germline V gives CDR1 SGHTA, CDR2 FQGNSA. The CDR3 runs 14 residues. V was pared by 2 bases and J by 8 bases, with 4 bases of the junction left unmatched. This chain's CDR3 is CASSLMGLAHEQFF. The DNA of the CDR3 is TGTGCCAGCAGCTTAATGGGACTAGCTCATGAGCAGTTCTTC. The variable domain in full, with the rest retrieved from reference TRBV7-2 and TRBJ2-1, is GAGVSQSPSNKVTEKGKDVELRCDPISGHTALYWYRQSLGQGLEFLIYFQGNSAPDKSGLPSDRFSAERTGGSVSTLTIQRTQQEDSAVYLCASSLMGLAHEQFFGPGTRLTVL.

The chain is built from TRBV10-1 and TRBJ1-3, with D uncertain. The CDR3 is 13 amino acids. Germline CDR1 WNHNN, CDR2 SYGVQD (reference sequence). V was pared by 5 bases and J by 0 bases, with 5 bases between. The CDR3 DNA reads as TGCGCCAGCAGTACGAGCTCTGGAAACACCATATATTTT. Its protein is CASSTSSGNTIYF.

This clone came up a few times. The chain employs TRBV7-9 and TRBJ1-1; D is uncertain. Germline CDR1 reads SEHNR; CDR2 reads FQNEAQ (reference sequence). Trimming pared 1 base from V and 2 bases from J, leaving 8 bases between. The CDR3 consists of 14 residues. The CDR3 here is CASSLGQINTEAFF. As DNA, the CDR3 is TGTGCCAGCAGCTTAGGACAAATCAACACTGAAGCTTTCTTT.

The chain carries TRBV7-9 and TRBJ1-2; a weak D match, TRBD1 (5 bases). Germline V gene lookup returns CDR1 SEHNR and CDR2 FQNEAQ (reference sequence). The V end lost 2 bases, the J end lost 4 bases, and 11 bases lay between the germline ends. The CDR3 totals 14 residues. The DNA of the CDR3 is TGTGCCAGCAGCTTACCAGGGAGGAGCTATGGCTACACCTTC. Its translation is CASSLPGRSYGYTF.

This chain links TRBV30 with TRBJ2-7; TRBD1 aligns across 7 bases. The CDR3 loop spans 12 amino acids. The junction had 8 bases not matched to a gene; V was cut back by 2 bases and J by 10 bases. Germline V gene lookup returns CDR1 GTSNPN and CDR2 SVGIG (reference sequence). The CDR3 DNA reads TGTGCCTGGAGTCCCACAGGGGTTGGACAGTACTTC. Protein product: CAWSPTGVGQYF.

This chain joins TRBV28 and TRBJ2-3, with TRBD1 as a possible D gene (5 bases). Looked up from germline, CDR1 is MDHEN and CDR2 is SYDVKM. The CDR3 consists of 14 residues. The V end was cut by 3 bases, the J end by 1 base, with 8 bases between. The CDR3 reads CASSFGRGTDTQYF. The CDR3 DNA follows: TGTGCCAGCAGTTTTGGCAGGGGCACAGATACGCAGTATTTT.

Comments on this clone: A junction boundary mismatches the germline segment, possibly from a read error. The chain combines TRBV7-7 with TRBJ2-3; 9 positions match TRBD2. Per germline, CDR1 SSHAT and CDR2 FNYEAQ (reference sequence). The CDR3 has 17 residues. The CDR3 DNA is TGTGCTAGCAGCAAGCTCGTAGCGGGAGCCCCGTTGGGTACGCAGTATTTT. This codes for CASSKLVAGAPLGTQYF. Looking up the rest from reference TRBV7-7 and TRBJ2-3 gives the full variable domain: GAGVSQSPRYKVTKRGQDVTLRCDPISSHATLYWYQQALGQGPEFLTYFNYEAQPDKSGLPSDRFSAERPEGSISTLTIQRTEQRDSAMYRCASSKLVAGAPLGTQYFGPGTRLTVL.

This chain connects TRBV11-2 to TRBJ1-2, with 7 bases identical to TRBD1. CDR1 is SGHAT, CDR2 FQNNGV, per germline. There are 15 residues in the CDR3. V lost 5 bases to trimming and J lost 0 bases; unmatched junction nucleotides: 6. The CDR3 region is CASSPSGTANYGYTF. CDR3 bases: TGTGCCAGCAGCCCTAGCGGGACAGCTAACTATGGCTACACCTTC.

This chain links TRBV6-5 with TRBJ2-2, with TRBD2 matching 7 bases. Trimming cost V 7 bases and J 4 bases; bases outside gene matches: 9. CDR3 length equals 15 residues. Germline-derived CDR1 and CDR2 are MNHEY and SVGAGI. This CDR3 reads CASTRGTGGTGELFF. CDR3 DNA: TGTGCCAGCACCAGAGGGACGGGGGGCACCGGGGAGCTGTTTTTT.

The gene calls are TRBV9 and TRBJ2-1; 10 bases align to TRBD2. Germline CDR1 and CDR2: SGDLS and YYNGEE. This CDR3 contains 17 residues. Unmatched junction bases numbered 7, after V lost 3 bases and J lost 1 base. CDR3 sequence (DNA): TGTGCCAGCAGCGATTACTTAGCGGGAGGTTCCTACAATGAGCAGTTCTTC. This codes for CASSDYLAGGSYNEQFF.

The J gene is TRBJ2-6, the V gene TRBV7-9; 9 nucleotides agree with TRBD1. Germline values: CDR1 SEHNR, CDR2 FQNEAQ (reference sequence). Losses at the gene ends were 1 base for V and 0 bases for J; bases not matched to a gene: 1. This CDR3 spans 17 amino acids. The CDR3 region is CASSLGTGVSGANVLTF. CDR3 coding DNA: TGTGCCAGCAGCTTAGGGACAGGGGTCTCTGGGGCCAACGTCCTGACTTTC.

The CDR3 protein is CASSPTGGTEAFF. The DNA of the CDR3 is TGTGCCAGCTCACCGACAGGGGGCACTGAAGCTTTCTTT. The V call is TRBV18, the J call TRBJ1-1; TRBD1 matches at 9 bases. V lost 3 bases, J lost 4 bases, and 0 bases stayed unmatched. CDR3 length: 13 residues. Germline CDR1 and CDR2: KGHSH and LQKENI. The full variable domain, completed using reference TRBV18 and TRBJ1-1, is NAGVMQNPRHLVRRRGQEARLRCSPMKGHSHVYWYRQLPEEGLKFMVYLQKENIIDESGMPKERFSAEFPKEGPSILRIQQVVRGDSAAYFCASSPTGGTEAFFGQGTRLTVV.

The chain employs TRBV5-1 and TRBJ2-5; 8 positions agree with TRBD2. The CDR3 contains 14 residues. Germline lookup yields CDR1 SGHRS and CDR2 YFSETQ. V lost 4 bases to trimming and J lost 4 bases; unmatched junction nucleotides: 6. CDR3: CASSHREGRETQYF. Written as DNA, the CDR3 is TGCGCCAGCAGCCACCGGGAGGGCAGAGAGACCCAGTACTTC.

There are many counts of this clone. This sequence joins TRBV5-1 and TRBJ1-3; 7 bases agree with TRBD1. After removal of 4 bases from V and 0 bases from J, the junction contained 7 bases not matched to a gene. This CDR3 contains 16 residues. Germline CDR1 and CDR2: SGHRS and YFSETQ. CDR3 DNA: TGCGCCAGCAGCGGCGGGACAGCCCTCTCTGGAAACACCATATATTTT. It specifies CASSGGTALSGNTIYF.

The rearrangement links TRBV2 to TRBJ1-5; D gene unclear. CDR3 length equals 14 residues. V was pared by 4 bases and J by 0 bases, with 7 bases between. In germline, CDR1 is SNHLY, CDR2 FYNNEI. The chain's CDR3 is CASSAEYSNQPQHF. CDR3 nucleotide sequence: TGTGCCAGCAGTGCGGAGTATAGCAATCAGCCCCAGCATTTT.

The chain uses TRBV21-1 and TRBJ2-7; the D segment call TRBD2 is taken from the table without a DNA check. TRBV21-1 is reported as a pseudogene. The CDR3 consists of 15 residues. CDR3 DNA sequence: TGTGCCAGCACCCCTACTAGCGGAGGGACCTACGAGCAGTACTTC. Residues: CASTPTSGGTYEQYF.

The chain has TRBV4-1 and TRBJ1-2, with TRBD1 matching over 8 bases. The CDR3 is made up of 15 amino acids. V dropped 1 base and J dropped 4; count of bases not matched to a gene: 5. The germline V gene encodes CDR1 MGHRA and CDR2 YSYEKL. CDR3: CASSQVLGTGYGYTF. CDR3 sequence (DNA): TGCGCCAGCAGCCAAGTATTGGGGACAGGCTATGGCTACACCTTC.

V is TRBV10-2 and J is TRBJ1-5; D gene ambiguous. CDR1 and CDR2 (germline): WSHSY, SAAADI. Between the trimmed V and J ends, which lost 3 bases and 8 bases, there was a span of 8 bases. This CDR3 spans 12 amino acids. The CDR3 DNA reads TGCGCCAGCAGTGACCCGGGGAAGCCCCAGCATTTT. As protein: CASSDPGKPQHF.